The subject of this entry is one TCR beta chain. Its antigen specificity is not known. No clone much larger than this one lies a single base away; base qualities are absent. Receptors were amplified or captured by the immunoSEQ multiplex PCR assay. For the multiplex PCR, a mixture combining 60 forward primers for TCR Vbeta segments and 13 reverse primers for TCR Jbeta segments was used. The CDR3 region of rearranged TCR beta genes was amplified from genomic DNA by a multiplex PCR assay. The amplified TCR beta libraries were sequenced on the Illumina HiSeq System as 87-base-pair reads. The original pipeline was this. In a later analysis, some 80 million unique TCR beta chains were counted across the approximately 620 repertoires, and around 10 million of these chains were shared by at least two donors. To remove PCR and sequencing errors, raw reads were error-corrected and collapsed into unique sequences using a nearest-neighbor algorithm that merged closely related sequences. V, D and J gene segments were assigned by aligning CDR3 sequences to IMGT reference sequences. For a sequence to be retained, a match of at least six nucleotides to both a V gene segment and a J gene segment was required. Rearrangements were called productive when the CDR3 lacked stop codons and stayed in frame with V and J; all others were non-productive. CDR3 was defined by IMGT convention, running from the second conserved V-encoded cysteine to the conserved J-encoded phenylalanine. The earlier analysis of about 500 of the donors excluded sequences that lacked an unambiguous match to a single V gene segment. An earlier analysis of over 450 of the donors classified V segments as functional when productive rearrangements were above 56.7% and as segregating when the standard deviation between donors was above 5%. A statistical classification framework was built for diagnosing cytomegalovirus status from the catalog of TCR beta chain sequences. In a later analysis, V and J genes were assigned by comparing TCR nucleotide sequences against IMGT/GENE-DB human TR gene sequences. Using the TCRdist pipeline, a later analysis assigned CDR3 sequences along with most-parsimonious VDJ recombination scenarios. In a later analysis, each TCR beta chain was defined by its CDR3 amino acid sequence together with its V-gene family, and reads lacking a unique V-gene family were excluded. To address suspected cross-contamination and a sequencing artifact, a later analysis removed 450 to 700 highly shared, low-generation-probability nucleotide sequences. In a later analysis, a clonal expansion index for each public chain was calculated from normalized within-repertoire ranks of inferred template counts. In a later analysis, generation probabilities were computed with a VDJ recombination model fitted to out-of-frame rearrangements, and the resulting probabilities were checked against IGoR. In a later analysis, hypergeometric tests were used to score TCR-TCR, TCR-HLA and TCR-CMV co-occurrence, with a repertoire-size bias correction applied to TCR pairs. A later analysis estimated false discovery rates by permuting HLA or CMV assignments 20 times. A later analysis grouped co-occurring TCRs with DBSCAN, adding TCRdist sequence similarity when clustering within HLA-allele-positive subsets. Co-occurrence clustering excluded repertoires with fewer than 30,000 or more than 120,000 public chains, plus five with anomalous nucleotide sharing. TCRdb took over this immuneACCESS table, retaining in-frame rearrangements with V and J assigned. Such tables are incomplete; in checked studies, under half of the missing clones stem from an unresolved V gene, and the remainder is unexplained. V, J and clone size reflect that table, while D and trimming were determined from the DNA. The sample yields roughly 90,000 clones; approximately 88% were counted once. The ten largest clonotypes hold around 2.3% of the sample.

The CDR1 and CDR2 encoded by the germline V gene are SNHLY and FYNNEI. Ends trimmed: V by 5 bases, J by 0 bases; bases unmatched to a gene: 10. The CDR3, cysteine through phenylalanine, is 17 amino acids long. Here the CDR3 DNA is all that survives: 51 bases in frame from base 1. The sample is drawn from a study of cytomegalovirus exposure and HLA in healthy donors (dated by TCRdb to 2017 to 2019). Notes on the research overall: An earlier analysis of about 560 of the donors reported under 300 Gb of sequence data and 117 million unique TCR beta sequences obtained from about 179 million T cells. About 280 gigabases of sequencing data and around 80 million unique TCR sequences made up an early release that covered 500 to 700 HLA-typed donors. Donor age, sex, ethnicity and CMV serostatus were collected together with the repertoire data. A later genetic analysis used genome-wide SNP genotypes for about 65% of the 666 donors, treating that subset as a discovery cohort. Roughly five DR-DQ haplotypes were treated as single units for association and clustering because of strong linkage in the cohort. Among the roughly 400 genotyped donors, around 81% belonged to the genetic ancestry cluster associated with self-reported Caucasian donors. The T cell repertoires of 550 to 850 subjects were profiled by immunosequencing and related to cytomegalovirus serostatus. Besides the first cohort of some 670 subjects, a separate validation cohort made up of over 95 different subjects was used. Among some 400 genotyped donors of the cohort, an average of approximately 240,000 unique TCR beta nucleotide sequences were sequenced per donor, approximately 20% of them non-productive. Class I and class II HLA loci were covered by the typing at four-digit resolution. In the later analysis, no new phenotypic data were used to find candidate immune exposures; instead, reliance was placed on TCR beta sequences and their occurrence across donors. To predict cytomegalovirus infection status, the study brought together high-throughput TCR immunosequencing, statistical association of individual TCRs with disease status, and machine learning. All discovery cohort repertoires had been generated using a single sequencing platform. In a later analysis, previously published TCR beta repertoires from about 640 donors were re-analyzed and high-resolution HLA genotyping was added so that TCR occurrence patterns could be studied. The number of typed donors differed by locus: roughly 629-640 for A, B, C, DRB1 and DQB1; approximately 540 for DQA1; 606 for DPA1; and about 450 for DPB1. To decide whether each TCR beta V gene segment behaved as functional or pseudogenic, an earlier analysis of several hundred of the donors relied on high-throughput TCR beta sequencing. The study aimed to test whether cataloging public T cell receptors could reveal signatures of past pathogen exposure.

The paper as a whole reports these results and caveats: V-gene and J-gene trimming of TCR beta chains was associated with a missense DCLRE1C variant in a later genetic analysis, and the association was replicated in an independent cohort. Most TCR sequences were seen in very few donors, while some public TCRs were found in many individuals. When HLA alleles, especially DR and DQ, strongly co-occurred, attributing TCR associations to individual alleles was difficult. In a later analysis, most CMV-associated TCR beta chains were found to appear HLA-restricted, with HLA associations seemingly driven largely by CMV exposure. Compared with the roughly 600-donor mean, donors in an Asian-associated ancestry cluster had fewer N-insertions in productive TCRs, according to a later genetic analysis. In this cohort, only TCR beta chains were sequenced, and detectable features were limited by the absence of alpha or paired-chain data. In vitro tests confirmed that a few of the cytomegalovirus-associated TCR beta chains recognize cytomegalovirus antigens. Broadly in line with IMGT annotations, most TCR beta V segments showed up in productive rearrangements about 87% or about 30% of the time in an earlier analysis of 587 of the donors. A further reported finding was that TCR beta sequences accurately predicted the HLA-A and HLA-B alleles for most subjects in the first cohort. For the cohort, immune exposure information was limited to CMV serostatus. Because counts were too low, more than 15 rarely observed V segments, including chromosome 9 orphons, were left out of the earlier analysis of several hundred of the donors. A later analysis found that HLA-associated TCR beta chains were more clonally expanded and had lower generation probabilities than equally common non-associated chains. The study gave a list of over 150 TCR beta chains associated with cytomegalovirus. According to the authors, the approach could potentially be generalized to other disease states and immunological phenotypes. Linkage disequilibrium might explain the correlated functional status among segregating V segments, but an unknown experimental factor could not be excluded. A later analysis found that TCR association rates varied across HLA loci, with DRB1 alleles showing the most associated TCRs and HLA-C alleles the fewest. Cytomegalovirus status was reported to be diagnosed by the classifier with high specificity and sensitivity in both the original and validation cohorts. The 87-base-pair reads could not distinguish some IMGT-functional V segments, including TRBV6-2 and TRBV6-3, so those segments were excluded. HLA typing was unavailable for some donors at each locus, so association tests used only the typed subset. A cluster of highly shared sequence variants was judged likely to represent a technical artifact of the sequencing pipeline. In a later analysis, several top co-occurrence clusters were reported to appear linked to parvovirus B19, influenza, CMV and Epstein-Barr virus. Specific HLA alleles were associated with 18,000 or so TCR beta sequences at a false discovery rate of 0.05 in a later analysis. Roughly uniform sequencing depth across donors was assumed in presence/absence analyses, although this assumption may not hold.

The cohort was made up of roughly 670 healthy bone marrow donors. All cohort members were sampled while nominally healthy, although unrecorded immune exposures were likely present. The donor was CMV seronegative and was included in the group of over 300 seronegative cohort members. A peripheral blood sample was provided by each donor, and peripheral blood mononuclear cells were used for TCR beta sequencing. The Qiagen DNeasy Blood Extraction Kit was used to extract genomic DNA from the blood cell samples. The receptor chain draws on TRBV2 and TRBJ2-1; a stretch of 7 junction bases matches TRBD2. The receptor comes from a man between 18 and 29 years old in good health and CMV-seronegative. Sequences were obtained from PBMCs. Read as DNA, the sequence is TGTGCCAGCAGTCCTGGGACTACCAAACGCTCCTACAATGAGCAGTTCTTC. It translates to CASSPGTTKRSYNEQFF.